The 25 T cell receptor beta chains reported below all come from one sample, sequenced in a study of CD8 T cells in ankylosing spondylitis. Study outcomes and limitations: Characteristic, it appeared, of ankylosing spondylitis blood was a TCR beta motif of several highly homologous variants.

TCRdb called the 5' RACE reads again in MiXCR, with one record for every CDR3 protein. This table has about 540,000 distinct CDR3 sequences, roughly 12% appearing once. The antigens these receptors bind are not known. Material for sequencing was blood, either unsorted or a sorted T cell fraction (not recorded which). The receptors here all came from a male donor with ankylosing spondylitis.

J is TRBJ1-1 and V is TRBV5-1; unclear D gene. Per the germline V gene, CDR1 is SGHRS and CDR2 is YFSETQ. Deletions cut 0 bases from V and 1 base from J, with 10 bases between. The CDR3 covers 15 residues. The CDR3 is CASSLGQVPNTEAFF. The DNA of the CDR3 is TGCGCCAGCAGCTTGGGGCAGGTACCGAACACTGAAGCTTTCTTT.

This clonotype was observed a handful of times. The gene calls are TRBV6-1 and TRBJ2-2, with D perhaps assigned TRBD1 or TRBD2 (6 bases each). Between the trimmed V and J ends, which lost 4 bases and 3 bases, there was a span of 12 bases. The V gene's germline CDR1 is MNHNS and CDR2 SASEGT. The CDR3 runs 15 residues. The CDR3 DNA reads TGTGCCAGCAGTGCTAAAAGGGGGGACACCGGGGAGCTGTTTTTT. Translation: CASSAKRGDTGELFF.

This clonotype was picked up a small number of times. A read error may produce the germline difference seen at one junction end. The chain combines TRBV29-1 with TRBJ1-2; possible D gene TRBD1, 5 bases. CDR1 and CDR2 from the germline V gene are SQVTM and ANQGSEA. The CDR3 extends over 12 amino acids. This CDR3 reads CSVQTGGYSYTF. DNA of the CDR3: TGCAGCGTTCAAACAGGCGGCTATAGCTACACCTTC.

This clonotype turned up a few times. The V and J genes are TRBV6-1 and TRBJ2-3, with unresolved D. Germline V gene data show CDR1 as MNHNS and CDR2 as SASEGT. With 8 bases removed from V and 2 bases from J, the gap between germline ends came to 11 bases. The CDR3 runs to 13 residues. The CDR3 DNA follows: TGTGCCAGCCGCCTTAGGCCCACAGATACGCAGTATTTT. It specifies CASRLRPTDTQYF.

This clonotype was detected only a few times. V usage is TRBV7-8 and J usage is TRBJ2-2, with D tentatively TRBD2 (6 bases). Trimming left V 7 bases short and J 6 bases short, with 15 bases between. The CDR3 is 14 residues long. Germline V gene data show CDR1 as SGHVS and CDR2 as FQNEAQ. CDR3 DNA: TGTGCCAGCACCCCAAGGAGGGCCGCCGGGGAGCTGTTTTTT. This codes for CASTPRRAAGELFF.

This clonotype was seen more than once but under ten times. The chain couples TRBV5-1 to TRBJ1-1; TRBD1 agrees at 10 bases. Germline-derived CDR1 and CDR2 are SGHRS and YFSETQ. This CDR3 region has 15 residues. J was trimmed by 4 bases and V by 4 bases; bases with no gene match: 7. CDR3 protein: CASSGGQGVFTEAFF. In DNA, the CDR3 is TGCGCCAGCAGCGGAGGACAGGGGGTTTTCACTGAAGCTTTCTTT.

This clonotype occurred many times. This chain uses TRBV29-1 with TRBJ2-3; TRBD2 matches at 11 bases. J lost 2 bases, V lost 6 bases, and 7 bases had no gene match. Per germline, CDR1 SQVTM and CDR2 ANQGSEA. CDR3 length: 15 amino acids. In DNA form, the CDR3 reads TGCAGCGTCCGGGCTAGCGGGGGGTTCACAGATACGCAGTATTTT. The encoded protein is CSVRASGGFTDTQYF.

The chain employs TRBV5-1 and TRBJ1-6; D is possibly TRBD1 (6 bases). The CDR3 is made up of 15 amino acids. The V gene lost 0 bases and the J gene lost 10 bases, with 14 bases spanning the gap. Per germline, CDR1 SGHRS and CDR2 YFSETQ. DNA of the CDR3: TGCGCCAGCAGCTTGGAGGTGACAGGCCCATCACCCCTCCACTTT. This encodes CASSLEVTGPSPLHF.

The chain is built from TRBV3-1 and TRBJ2-1; D might be TRBD1 or TRBD2, each matching 5 bases. Germline CDR1 LGHDT, CDR2 YNNKEL (reference sequence). The ends were cut back, 4 bases at V and 1 base at J, with 17 bases in the middle. CDR3 length: 17 amino acids. CDR3 nucleotide sequence: TGTGCCAGCAGCCGCGGTGACCTGGGACGATCCTACAATGAGCAGTTCTTC. It specifies CASSRGDLGRSYNEQFF.

V is TRBV5-1 and J is TRBJ1-3; D perhaps matches TRBD1 (5 bases). Trimming left V 3 bases short and J 0 bases short, with 13 bases between. Germline V gives CDR1 SGHRS, CDR2 YFSETQ. The CDR3 spans 16 residues. CDR3: CASSWDRRDSGNTIYF. The CDR3 region has the DNA TGCGCCAGCAGCTGGGACCGACGTGACTCTGGAAACACCATATATTTT.

The chain is built from TRBV29-1 and TRBJ2-3; D gene ambiguous. Trimming removed 8 bases from V and 0 bases from J, with 21 bases in between. The CDR3 covers 16 residues. Germline V gene data show CDR1 as SQVTM and CDR2 as ANQGSEA. The CDR3 spells CSPALPLTVSTDTQYF. The DNA for the CDR3 is TGCAGCCCCGCCCTCCCCTTGACGGTTAGCACAGATACGCAGTATTTT.

This clonotype has ten or more counts. The rearrangement uses TRBV18 and TRBJ2-1, with 8 bases lining up with TRBD1. Per germline, CDR1 KGHSH and CDR2 LQKENI. Trimming cost V 0 bases and J 5 bases; bases outside gene matches: 6. The CDR3 length is 16 residues. CDR3 nucleotides: TGTGCCAGCTCACCACCAGGGACAGGCGCTCACAATGAGCAGTTCTTC. It specifies CASSPPGTGAHNEQFF.

The V and J genes are TRBV20-1 and TRBJ1-2, with unresolved D. V was trimmed by 3 bases and J by 2 bases, leaving 10 bases between them. CDR3 length: 13 amino acids. The germline V gene has CDR1 DFQATT and CDR2 SNEGSKA (reference sequence). This CDR3 is CSARKGENYGYTF. CDR3 nucleotides: TGCAGTGCTAGGAAGGGCGAAAACTATGGCTACACCTTC.

There are a few counts of this clonotype. This rearrangement joins TRBV20-1 to TRBJ2-1, with 11 positions matching TRBD2. There are 14 residues in the CDR3. CDR1 and CDR2 from the germline V gene are DFQATT and SNEGSKA (reference sequence). The V segment lost 3 bases and the J segment 4 bases; nucleotides outside the gene matches: 2. In DNA, the CDR3 is TGCAGTGCTAGCCGACTAGCGGGGTACAATGAGCAGTTCTTC. It specifies CSASRLAGYNEQFF.

J is TRBJ1-2 and V is TRBV10-3; the D gene is possibly TRBD1 (5 bases). The germline V gene encodes CDR1 ENHRY and CDR2 SYGVKD. The ends were cut back, 2 bases at V and 8 bases at J, with 15 bases in the middle. This CDR3 contains 14 residues. This CDR3 is CAISEARGVSGYTF. CDR3 coding DNA: TGTGCCATCAGTGAGGCCCGGGGGGTCTCGGGCTACACCTTC.

The V call is TRBV2, the J call TRBJ2-7; D remains unclear. In germline, CDR1 is SNHLY, CDR2 FYNNEI. CDR3 length: 13 residues. The V end was cut by 6 bases, the J end by 1 base, with 10 bases between. CDR3 loop: CASSKRPSYEQYF. The DNA of the CDR3 is TGTGCCAGCAGCAAACGCCCATCCTACGAGCAGTACTTC.

This clonotype was seen a few times. This chain connects TRBV12-3 or TRBV12-4 to TRBJ1-2; 7 positions match TRBD1. The CDR3 is 14 amino acids. Losses at the gene ends were 5 bases for V and 0 bases for J; bases not matched to a gene: 3. The CDR3 loop reads CASSPTGPNYGYTF. DNA of the CDR3: TGTGCCAGCAGTCCGACAGGGCCTAACTATGGCTACACCTTC.

In this sample, this clonotype turned up a few times. The V call is TRBV28, the J call TRBJ2-3; the D call may be TRBD1 or TRBD2 (7 bases each). Between the trimmed V and J ends, which lost 7 bases and 6 bases, there was a span of 29 bases. Germline V gene sequence: CDR1 MDHEN, CDR2 SYDVKM. The CDR3 covers 18 residues. CDR3 protein: CASTLPGRQGLYRDTQYF. The CDR3 DNA reads as TGTGCCAGCACCCTTCCAGGTCGACAGGGACTATACCGGGATACGCAGTATTTT.

This rearrangement joins TRBV7-9 to TRBJ2-3; 10 nucleotides line up with TRBD1. CDR1 and CDR2 (germline): SEHNR, FQNEAQ (reference sequence). Trimming took 5 bases from V and 3 from J; bases not matched to a gene: 11. This CDR3 contains 17 residues. The CDR3 DNA sequence: TGTGCCAGCAGCCTTACAAGAAGACAGGGGGCAACAGATACGCAGTATTTT. Protein: CASSLTRRQGATDTQYF.

This clonotype was counted ten times or more. V and J are TRBV2 and TRBJ2-2; D might be TRBD1 (5 bases). The CDR3 is 13 residues long. Germline CDR1 is SNHLY and CDR2 is FYNNEI. V was clipped by 8 bases and J by 4 bases, with 11 bases between them. CDR3 sequence reads: CASGARGTGELFF. As DNA, the CDR3 is TGTGCCAGCGGGGCGCGAGGCACCGGGGAGCTGTTTTTT.

The J gene is TRBJ1-2, the V gene TRBV11-2; D gene ambiguous. The CDR3 length is 13 residues. Germline CDR1 reads SGHAT; CDR2 reads FQNNGV. V was shortened by 3 bases and J by 3 bases, with 8 bases between the two germline ends. The CDR3 DNA is TGTGCCAGCAGCTTGTACCAAGACTATGGCTACACCTTC. Protein product: CASSLYQDYGYTF.

This clonotype was observed a handful of times. The chain links TRBV3-1 to TRBJ1-2; 9 bases are a match to TRBD1. Germline V lookup: CDR1 LGHDT, CDR2 YNNKEL (reference sequence). CDR3 size: 14 residues. The junction had 2 bases not matched to a gene; V was cut back by 4 bases and J by 2 bases. CDR3 coding DNA: TGTGCCAGCAGCCGGGGACAGGGAAACTATGGCTACACCTTC. It specifies CASSRGQGNYGYTF.

The chain uses TRBV20-1 and TRBJ1-2; D possibly corresponds to TRBD1 (6 bases). Germline loops: CDR1 DFQATT, CDR2 SNEGSKA (reference sequence). This CDR3 is 14 amino acids long. The V and J ends lost 3 bases and 2 bases respectively, with 13 bases between them. This chain's CDR3 is CSASSGVGNYGYTF. In DNA form, the CDR3 reads TGCAGTGCTAGCTCAGGGGTTGGCAACTATGGCTACACCTTC.

V is TRBV5-6 and J is TRBJ1-2; maybe TRBD1 (6 bases). CDR3 length equals 15 residues. The V and J ends lost 1 base and 6 bases respectively, with 16 bases between them. Germline CDR1 is SGHDT and CDR2 is YYEEEE. In nucleotides, the CDR3 is TGTGCCAGCAGCTTGAGCTTCCAGGGGTTCGATGGCTACACCTTC. It encodes CASSLSFQGFDGYTF.

This sequence joins TRBV18 and TRBJ1-2; tentative D call: TRBD1 (6 bases). CDR1 and CDR2 (germline): KGHSH, LQKENI. The CDR3 consists of 15 residues. V gave up 3 bases and J gave up 7 bases, with 18 bases separating them. The chain's CDR3 is CASSPATGPSGGYTF. DNA for the CDR3: TGTGCCAGCTCACCCGCGACAGGCCCTTCGGGTGGCTACACCTTC.